Below, one T cell receptor beta chain is given with its context. Its cognate antigen is unknown. From germline, CDR1 is SEHNR and CDR2 FQNEAQ (reference sequence). With V trimmed by 4 bases and J by 4 bases, 8 bases remained unmatched. The CDR3 consists of 16 residues. This entry belongs to a study of OX40 agonist ivuxolimab in advanced cancers. Study-level background: Partial responses were achieved by three patients: one hepatocellular carcinoma, two cutaneous melanoma.

Study observations and caveats: Researchers did not establish what antigens the expanded peripheral T cells target. More expanded clones were seen, on average, in CD8+ T cells than in CD4+.

Libraries were prepared by immunoSEQ multiplex PCR; TCRdb keeps only in-frame clonotypes and omits some of them. Of about 20,000 clones listed, around 84% are singletons. The specimen was CD4+ or CD8+ T cells sorted from blood, collected in a trial of the OX40 agonist ivuxolimab. This clonotype was obtained from an adult with an advanced solid tumor such as melanoma, head and neck, liver or kidney cancer. This sequence joins TRBV7-9 and TRBJ1-2, with 11 bases identical to TRBD1. CDR3 protein: CASSSSIGQGAYGYTF. The CDR3 nucleotides read TGTGCCAGCAGCTCGTCAATCGGACAGGGGGCCTATGGCTACACCTTC.